What follows is one TCR beta chain and its context. The antigen is undetermined. This may be a read error, as it is one base from a much larger clone. The data were taken from a study of tumor and adjacent non-tumor tissue in lung cancer. Study at large: Histology: about 13 adenocarcinoma, a couple of squamous cell carcinoma, 1 small cell lung cancer. Each sample yielded around 4 million productive TCRbeta reads on average.

The template was RNA from unsorted bulk tissue. Chemotherapy-naive patients with new lung cancer underwent thoracic surgery in China, August–late 2014. Looked up from germline, CDR1 is SNHLY and CDR2 is FYNNEI. This CDR3 spans 13 amino acids. V shed 6 bases and J shed 1 base, with 10 bases lying between them. Three rounds of nested PCR, following a modified ARM-PCR protocol, produced the TCRbeta library. A single record per CDR3 protein comes from TCRdb applying MiXCR to the multiplex PCR reads. This table holds about 76,000 distinct CDR3 sequences, less than 75% found once. Regarding the study as a whole: Normal lung showed higher cumulative top 100 clone frequency than tumor.

Sample: lung tumor tissue. The TCR originated in a woman between 65 and 79 years old with non-small cell lung cancer. The rearrangement uses TRBV2 and TRBJ2-7; D might be TRBD1 (6 bases). This CDR3 reads CASRYRASYEQYF. For the CDR3, the DNA is TGTGCCAGCAGGTACAGGGCGTCCTACGAGCAGTACTTC.